Each of the 25 T cell receptor beta chains below was sequenced from the same sample in a study of blood T cell repertoires in COVID-19. Profiled with immunoSEQ multiplex PCR; TCRdb holds only in-frame clones, not every one. This repertoire shows approximately 190,000 clones, less than 90% found once; its top ten account for 2.1%. Material for sequencing was peripheral blood. The receptor source for this set is a man aged 70-80 years with active or convalescent COVID-19.

This sequence joins TRBV28 and TRBJ2-3, with 10 bases lining up with TRBD2. V was clipped by 4 bases and J by 4 bases; unmatched bases: 8. This CDR3 has 16 amino acids. CDR1 is MDHEN and CDR2 is SYDVKM in the germline V gene. The DNA for the CDR3 is TGTGCCAGCAGTTCCCCGGGACTAGCGACTTCAGATACGCAGTATTTT. This gives the protein CASSSPGLATSDTQYF.

V is TRBV5-4 and J is TRBJ2-5, with 9 bases identical to TRBD2. CDR3 size: 15 residues. CDR1 and CDR2 (germline): SGHNT, YYREEE (reference sequence). The ends lost 0 bases at V and 5 bases at J; junction bases unmatched: 5. Here the CDR3 DNA reads TGTGCCAGCAGCTTGGATAGCGGGAGTGGGGAGACCCAGTACTTC. It yields the protein CASSLDSGSGETQYF.

The chain joins TRBV4-3 to TRBJ1-5; D gene unclear. V gave up 0 bases and J gave up 6 bases, with 6 bases separating them. Germline V lookup: CDR1 LGHNA, CDR2 YSLEER. This CDR3 is 13 amino acids long. The CDR3 sequence is CASSQEAGQPQHF. Written as DNA, the CDR3 is TGCGCCAGCAGCCAAGAAGCGGGTCAGCCCCAGCATTTT.

This clone was observed a few times. The genes are TRBV7-2 and TRBJ2-1, with D possibly TRBD2 on 6 matching bases. Per the germline V gene, CDR1 is SGHTA and CDR2 is FQGNSA. Trimming took 4 bases from V and 15 from J, leaving 16 bases between them. The CDR3 totals 12 residues. DNA for the CDR3: TGTGCCAGCAGCTCAACGGGGGATAGGCGGTTCTTC. It yields the protein CASSSTGDRRFF. Full variable domain (outside the CDR3, taken from reference TRBV7-2 and TRBJ2-1): GAGVSQSPSNKVTEKGKDVELRCDPISGHTALYWYRQSLGQGLEFLIYFQGNSAPDKSGLPSDRFSAERTGGSVSTLTIQRTQQEDSAVYLCASSSTGDRRFFGPGTRLTVL.

This rearrangement joins TRBV11-2 to TRBJ1-5; 10 nucleotides align to TRBD1. The J segment lost 2 bases and the V segment lost 4 bases, leaving 11 bases of the junction unmatched. The CDR3 consists of 18 residues. The germline gives CDR1 SGHAT, CDR2 FQNNGV. CDR3 in amino acids: CASSSSSTGTGGNQPQHF. The CDR3 bases are TGTGCCAGCAGCTCCAGCTCTACCGGGACAGGGGGCAATCAGCCCCAGCATTTT.

In this sample, this clone turned up once. The chain combines TRBV6-2 or TRBV6-3 with TRBJ2-1; 14 bases agree with TRBD2. The germline V gene has CDR1 MNHEY and CDR2 SVGEGT. The ends lost 0 bases at V and 10 bases at J; junction bases unmatched: 2. This CDR3 has 15 residues. The CDR3 sequence is CASSYSGLAGVEQFF. CDR3 in DNA: TGTGCCAGCAGTTACTCGGGACTAGCGGGAGTGGAGCAGTTCTTC.

The V call is TRBV19, the J call TRBJ2-3; 11 bases align to TRBD2. Germline lookup yields CDR1 LNHDA and CDR2 SQIVND (reference sequence). V dropped 5 bases and J dropped 3; count of bases not matched to a gene: 1. The CDR3 runs to 14 residues. The CDR3 coding sequence is TGTGCCAGTAGTCTAGCGGGAGGAACAGATACGCAGTATTTT. As protein: CASSLAGGTDTQYF.

The chain has TRBV2 and TRBJ1-4, with D tentatively TRBD1 (6 bases). This CDR3 comprises 19 residues. In germline, CDR1 is SNHLY, CDR2 FYNNEI. Trimming shortened V by 6 bases and J by 0 bases, and 23 bases separated the two germline ends. CDR3 sequence: CASRGPARRAGATNEKLFF. The CDR3 DNA sequence: TGTGCCAGCAGGGGCCCCGCCCGTCGAGCAGGGGCAACTAATGAAAAACTGTTTTTT.

The genes are TRBV4-3 and TRBJ2-2, with 8 bases matching TRBD2. Trimming removed 6 bases from V and 1 base from J; junction bases left unmatched: 1. Germline values: CDR1 LGHNA, CDR2 YSLEER. The CDR3 runs 14 residues. The DNA of the CDR3 is TGCGCCAGCAGGGCGGGGGGGAACACCGGGGAGCTGTTTTTT. It translates to CASRAGGNTGELFF.

The chain recombines TRBV7-6 with TRBJ2-3; D ambiguous. V was pared by 2 bases and J by 4 bases, with 10 bases between. Germline-derived CDR1 and CDR2 are SGHVS and FNYEAQ. This CDR3 region has 14 residues. In DNA, the CDR3 is TGTGCCAGCAGCTTACAGGTCCCGGCAGATACGCAGTATTTT. Its translation is CASSLQVPADTQYF.

This clone appeared a single time. CDR3: CASSQDLVGSYEQYF. CDR3 nucleotide sequence: TGCGCCAGCAGCCAAGATTTGGTGGGGAGCTACGAGCAGTACTTC. The chain has TRBV4-3 and TRBJ2-7, with a possible D match to TRBD2 (5 bases). CDR3 length equals 15 residues. V was cut by 0 bases and J by 3 bases, with 12 bases left in between. Per the germline V gene, CDR1 is LGHNA and CDR2 is YSLEER.

This clone was detected a few times. The chain has TRBV6-5 and TRBJ2-7; D uncertain. Germline loops: CDR1 MNHEY, CDR2 SVGAGI. Trimming left V 7 bases short and J 0 bases short, with 16 bases between. The CDR3 has 15 amino acids. The CDR3 bases are TGTGCCAGCACCTTAATACCGACACACTCCTACGAGCAGTACTTC. Translation gives CASTLIPTHSYEQYF.

This CDR3 is CASRILEGETQYF. Written as DNA, the CDR3 is TGTGCCAGCAGGATACTAGAGGGAGAGACCCAGTACTTC. The genes are TRBV6-5 and TRBJ2-5; tentatively, D is TRBD2 (5 bases). Between the trimmed V and J ends, which lost 6 bases and 4 bases, there was a span of 12 bases. Germline CDR1 MNHEY, CDR2 SVGAGI. The CDR3 covers 13 residues.

This rearrangement joins TRBV5-1 to TRBJ2-5; the D gene is possibly TRBD1 (6 bases). Trimming pared 4 bases from V and 3 bases from J, leaving 13 bases between. The CDR3 has 14 residues. Germline values: CDR1 SGHRS, CDR2 YFSETQ. CDR3 residues: CASSPRGLEETQYF. CDR3 nucleotides: TGCGCCAGCAGCCCCAGGGGTTTGGAAGAGACCCAGTACTTC.

The sample holds a few counts of this clone. The chain recombines TRBV7-9 with TRBJ2-3; 8 bases agree with TRBD2. Unmatched junction bases numbered 8, after V lost 3 bases and J lost 3 bases. CDR3 size: 16 residues. Germline CDR1 and CDR2: SEHNR and FQNEAQ (reference sequence). For the CDR3, the DNA is TGTGCCAGCAGCTTGTATTCGGGAGGGAGGACAGATACGCAGTATTTT. The encoded protein is CASSLYSGGRTDTQYF.

V gene TRBV2 combines with J gene TRBJ2-1, with 13 bases matching TRBD2. J lost 4 bases, V lost 6 bases, and 3 bases had no gene match. The CDR3 runs to 15 residues. Germline V gene sequence: CDR1 SNHLY, CDR2 FYNNEI. The CDR3 DNA reads as TGTGCCAGCAGGGAGGGACTAGCGGGATACAATGAGCAGTTCTTC. Translating gives CASREGLAGYNEQFF.

This clone was counted once. The chain has TRBV7-2 and TRBJ2-5, with a tentative D call TRBD1 (5 bases). This CDR3 is 14 amino acids long. V was cut by 5 bases and J by 4 bases, with 14 bases left in between. From germline, CDR1 is SGHTA and CDR2 FQGNSA. The CDR3, as DNA: TGTGCCAGCAGCATTCAGTGGGGCGGAGAGACCCAGTACTTC. This translates into CASSIQWGGETQYF.

The genes are TRBV6-2 or TRBV6-3 and TRBJ2-2, with D tentatively TRBD2 (6 bases). Germline V gene lookup returns CDR1 MNHEY and CDR2 SVGEGT. The CDR3 extends over 18 amino acids. V was pared by 0 bases and J by 5 bases, with 19 bases between. The CDR3 nucleotides read TGTGCCAGCAGTTACTCGATCTTTTCAGGACTATGGACCGGGGAGCTGTTTTTT. Translation: CASSYSIFSGLWTGELFF.

This chain links TRBV18 with TRBJ2-3, with unresolved D. V shed 6 bases and J shed 0 bases, with 19 bases lying between them. The CDR3 runs to 17 residues. Per the germline V gene, CDR1 is KGHSH and CDR2 is LQKENI. The CDR3 loop is CASSQTQRLTSTDTQYF. In DNA, the CDR3 is TGTGCCAGCTCCCAGACTCAGAGATTAACTAGCACAGATACGCAGTATTTT.

V gene TRBV27 combines with J gene TRBJ1-2; D unresolved. The CDR3 totals 11 residues. V was clipped by 8 bases and J by 8 bases, with 12 bases between them. The germline V gene has CDR1 MNHEY and CDR2 SMNVEV (reference sequence). CDR3 sequence (DNA): TGTGCCAGCCCCCGGGAAGGGGGCTACACCTTC. It encodes CASPREGGYTF.

V is TRBV5-1 and J is TRBJ2-3, with D unclear. Germline V lookup: CDR1 SGHRS, CDR2 YFSETQ. The CDR3 extends over 16 amino acids. V lost 0 bases and J lost 2, with 13 bases in between. The CDR3 region is CASSLVPSRFTDTQYF. The CDR3 DNA reads TGCGCCAGCAGCTTGGTTCCTAGTAGGTTCACAGATACGCAGTATTTT. The complete variable domain, with remaining parts taken from reference TRBV5-1 and TRBJ2-3, reads KAGVTQTPRYLIKTRGQQVTLSCSPISGHRSVSWYQQTPGQGLQFLFEYFSETQRNKGNFPGRFSGRQFSNSRSEMNVSTLELGDSALYLCASSLVPSRFTDTQYFGPGTRLTVL.

In its sample, this clone was seen a few times. V is TRBV3-1 (or the pseudogene TRBV3-2) and J is TRBJ1-5, with D uncertain. The CDR3 has 15 amino acids. V lost 3 bases and J lost 4, with 13 bases in between. The germline V gene encodes CDR1 LGHDT and CDR2 YNNKEL (reference sequence). The CDR3 DNA is TGTGCCAGCAGCCACCGGGGAACGGAAAATCAGCCCCAGCATTTT. Encoded protein: CASSHRGTENQPQHF.

This chain links TRBV5-1 with TRBJ1-1, with D possibly TRBD1 on 5 matching bases. The CDR3 runs 13 residues. Per the germline V gene, CDR1 is SGHRS and CDR2 is YFSETQ. Between the trimmed V and J ends, which lost 1 base and 5 bases, there was a span of 9 bases. The CDR3 loop reads CASSLSQGTEAFF. As DNA, the CDR3 is TGCGCCAGCAGCTTGTCGCAGGGTACTGAAGCTTTCTTT. The whole variable domain, remainder taken from reference TRBV5-1 and TRBJ1-1, is KAGVTQTPRYLIKTRGQQVTLSCSPISGHRSVSWYQQTPGQGLQFLFEYFSETQRNKGNFPGRFSGRQFSNSRSEMNVSTLELGDSALYLCASSLSQGTEAFFGQGTRLTVV.

The CDR3 region has the DNA TGTGCCAGCAGCTTAGCGGGAGCATGGGACGAGCAGTACTTC. This translates into CASSLAGAWDEQYF. The chain couples TRBV13 to TRBJ2-7; the D gene is possibly TRBD2 (6 bases). The CDR3 totals 14 residues. From germline, CDR1 is PRHDT and CDR2 FYEKMQ (reference sequence). Trimming shortened V by 1 base and J by 5 bases, and 12 bases separated the two germline ends.

The rearrangement uses TRBV19 and TRBJ2-1, with a weak D call TRBD1 (6 bases). The CDR3 totals 13 residues. From germline, CDR1 is LNHDA and CDR2 SQIVND (reference sequence). Trimming removed 3 bases at V and 7 bases at J, with 10 bases between. CDR3 DNA sequence: TGTGCCAGTAGTATGGGGGCTAGGAATGAGCAGTTCTTC. Amino acid sequence: CASSMGARNEQFF.